This entry features one T cell receptor beta chain sequence. The antigen remains unidentified. Clones were sequenced by immunoSEQ multiplex PCR, and TCRdb holds only the in-frame ones, with some missing. The sample holds about 150,000 clones; 90% to 95% are singletons and the top ten take approximately 5%. This sample was taken from a study of T cell responses to AZD1222 COVID-19 vaccine. Trimming pared 2 bases from V and 6 bases from J, leaving 9 bases between. This CDR3 region has 13 residues. CDR1 SGHTS and CDR2 YDEGEE come from the germline V gene. Whole-study results and caveats: Spike was spanned by vaccine-associated CD4 TCRs, with dominance at 160-218 and 743-854. Only after the peak T cell response were repertoires sampled. With two AZD1222 doses given, Spike-specific TCR breadth and depth both rose. It should be noted that donors were predominantly white British and more often female, and clonal diversity was possibly underestimated.

The rearrangement links TRBV5-8 to TRBJ2-1; D is unclear. This sequence originates from an adult in good health. The sequencing here drew on peripheral blood, taken on day 0 of AZD1222 vaccination. This CDR3 is CASSLRVSNEQFF. For the CDR3, the DNA is TGTGCCAGCAGCTTAAGGGTTAGCAATGAGCAGTTCTTC.